This T cell receptor (beta chain) was retrieved from a study of T cell responses to AZD1222 COVID-19 vaccine (dated by TCRdb to about 2021). Regarding the study in general: TCR sequencing was performed for 230 to 250 trial participants, of whom about 200 were given two doses of AZD1222 and approximately 26 were given two doses of MenACWY control vaccine. Trial participants were enrolled by age into subgroups of 18-55, 56-69 and 70-plus years, and roughly 160, 29 and 62 TCR-sequenced participants, respectively, were included in these subgroups. Paper-wide results and their limitations: Conclusions about previously exposed vaccinees are limited because only six or seven AZD1222 recipients were SARS-CoV-2 seropositive at baseline. Most participants were white British and females outnumbered males, and the authors suggested that clonal diversity may have been underestimated. After two AZD1222 doses, both the breadth and the depth of spike-specific TCRs were significantly higher than at day 0 and than in MenACWY recipients. Reportedly, almost half of the unique spike-specific TCRs recognized epitopes lying outside the regions that are mutated in the B.1.351 and B.1.1.7 variants. No day 14 peak-response samples were available, so repertoires were characterized only after the peak T cell response. The vaccine-associated CD4 TCRs covered the entire spike protein, and the dominant responses fell in regions 160-218 and 743-854. In the small 56-69-year group, the increase in depth fell short of significance, most likely because of low power.

What this sample's time point label stands for: about 28 days (+/-7) after the second vaccine dose. AZD1222 recipients whose second dose came at about 4 weeks and those whose second dose came at about 12 weeks were combined into one group, since spike-specific TCR depth and breadth did not differ between the two schedules. The vaccinee samples were drawn from two UK trials, COV001 and COV002, one of which was a single-blind randomized controlled phase 2/3 trial testing AZD1222 (ChAdOx1 nCoV-19) in healthy adults. For TCRbeta chain sequencing, PBMC samples were collected from trial participants at day 0 and at day 28 after the second dose. Measured from the cysteine to the phenylalanine, the CDR3 is 16 residues long. The DNA shown is the 48-base CDR3, in frame from base 1. V is trimmed back by 7 bases and J by 4 bases, and the junction contains 17 bases that no gene match accounts for. Reading the germline V gene (reference sequence) gives CDR1 GTSNPN and CDR2 SVGIG.

Concerning this clone: What this receptor recognizes is not known. The input lacks base qualities; no much larger clone sits a single base away.

The CDR3 regions of human TCRbeta chains were analyzed by immunosequencing. The original pipeline was this. Repertoire TCRs were checked for matches against a reference library of SARS-CoV-2-specific TCRs that had been generated using the MIRA antigen-specificity platform. Breadth was defined as the fraction of unique TCRs that were SARS-CoV-2-associated, and depth was defined as the fraction of total T cells that were SARS-CoV-2-associated. Using the MIRA data, every spike-specific TCR was mapped to the spike region that the TCR reacted to and assigned to either a CD4 or a CD8 class. Log10-transformed breadth and depth values were compared by one-way ANOVA with Sidak's multiple comparisons tests. What TCRdb holds here is the immuneACCESS table cut down to in-frame rearrangements. Part of the clones is not present; checked against another copy, under half of the missing clones reflect an unresolved V gene, and the others are unexplained. V, J and clone size are those of that table, while D and trimming were read from the DNA. The sample has 90,000 to 130,000 clones on record, roughly 92% of them singletons. Around 2.5% of the sample belongs to the ten largest clones.

The chain employs TRBV30 and TRBJ1-2, with 8 junctional bases fitting TRBD1. The sequence derives from an adult who received the AZD1222 COVID-19 vaccine. The material sequenced was peripheral blood, taken 28 days after the second AZD1222 dose. This receptor carries the CDR3 CAYRGQGAQQSYGYTF. The DNA is as follows: TGTGCCTACCGGGGGCAGGGGGCTCAGCAGAGCTATGGCTACACCTTC. Full variable domain (CDR3 extended with the reference TRBV30 and TRBJ1-2 proteins): SQTIHQWPATLVQPVGSPLSLECTVEGTSNPNLYWYRQAAGRGLQLLFYSVGIGQISSEVPQNLSASRPQDRQFILSSKKLLLSDSGFYLCAYRGQGAQQSYGYTFGSGTRLTVV.